A selection of T cell receptor beta chains follows, all from one sample in a study of blood T cell repertoires in COVID-19. Produced via immunoSEQ multiplex PCR; TCRdb's table is partial and in-frame only. The table includes roughly 16,000 clones, 70% to 80% detected once. The sequencing sample was made of peripheral blood. The receptors stem from a human donor in a cohort sampled during active COVID-19. The CDR3 runs from the conserved cysteine through the conserved F or W. The D gene is left open where the match is weak. Where a row states a size, it is once, few, many or the class of an expanded clone; other rows omit it.

TRBJ2-1 - TRBV15 - CATSRDLGQSSYNEQFF TGTGCCACCAGCAGAGACCTAGGACAGAGCTCCTACAATGAGCAGTTCTTC
TRBJ1-5 - TRBV18 - CASSSSSGNSNQPQHF TGTGCCAGCTCATCCTCTTCGGGGAATAGCAATCAGCCCCAGCATTTT
TRBJ2-1 - TRBV6-1 TRBD1 CASSVSTGSQSSGPYNEQFF TGTGCCAGCAGTGTCTCGACAGGGAGTCAGAGCTCCGGCCCCTACAATGAGCAGTTCTTC
TRBJ1-3 - TRBV18 - CASSPRRDKSGNTIYF TGTGCCAGCTCACCACGCCGGGACAAAAGTGGAAACACCATATATTTT
TRBJ2-3 - TRBV10-2 TRBD2 CASSSLAGRDTQYF TGCGCCAGCAGTAGCCTAGCGGGGAGAGATACGCAGTATTTT
TRBJ2-1 - TRBV7-3 - CASSLTGQSSYNEQFF TGTGCCAGCAGCTTAACGGGCCAGAGCTCCTACAATGAGCAGTTCTTC
TRBJ2-5 once TRBV5-4 - CASTKSGKETQYF TGTGCCAGCACCAAAAGCGGAAAAGAGACCCAGTACTTC
TRBJ2-1 - TRBV5-4 - CASSLAGQNARNEQFF TGTGCCAGCAGCTTGGCAGGACAAAACGCGAGGAATGAGCAGTTCTTC
TRBJ2-7 - TRBV4-2 TRBD2 CASSQETSGSYEQYF TGTGCCAGCAGCCAAGAGACTAGCGGGTCCTACGAGCAGTACTTC
TRBJ2-7 - TRBV5-4 - CASSFAGTSYEQYF TGTGCCAGCAGCTTCGCCGGGACTTCCTACGAGCAGTACTTC
TRBJ2-7 - TRBV2 TRBD1 CASTEQRDRGSEQYF TGTGCCAGCACCGAGCAACGGGACAGGGGTAGCGAGCAGTACTTC
TRBJ1-5 - TRBV27 - CASKGYNSNQPQHF TGTGCCAGCAAGGGGTACAATAGCAATCAGCCCCAGCATTTT
TRBJ2-7 - TRBV6-6 TRBD1 CASGKGTGGKVNF TGTGCCAGCGGTAAAGGGACAGGGGGCAAGGTTAACTTC
TRBJ1-1 - TRBV6-5 - CASSSPGRVTEAFF TGTGCCAGCAGCTCTCCTGGGCGGGTCACTGAAGCTTTCTTT
TRBJ2-1 - TRBV5-1 - CASGAEVTYNEQFF TGCGCCAGCGGTGCGGAAGTTACCTACAATGAGCAGTTCTTC
TRBJ2-3 - TRBV28 - CASLSGPSTDTQYF TGTGCCAGCCTTAGCGGCCCTAGCACAGATACGCAGTATTTT
TRBJ2-2 - TRBV7-2 - CASSLAPGTTGELFF TGTGCCAGCAGCTTAGCGCCCGGGACTACCGGGGAGCTGTTTTTT
TRBJ2-7 - TRBV10-3 TRBD2 CAISDLGGYEQYF TGTGCCATCAGTGACTTGGGGGGGTACGAGCAGTACTTC
TRBJ1-2 once TRBV11-2 - CASSLVGTPGYTF TGTGCCAGCAGCTTAGTAGGGACACCCGGCTACACCTTC
TRBJ2-7 - TRBV4-2 TRBD1 CASSHAGTGNYEQYF TGTGCCAGCAGCCATGCCGGGACAGGGAACTACGAGCAGTACTTC
TRBJ1-1 - TRBV19 TRBD1 CASSIGQGEDEAFF TGTGCCAGTAGTATCGGGCAGGGGGAGGATGAAGCTTTCTTT
TRBJ1-2 - TRBV5-4 - CASSLSAGRNYGYTF TGTGCCAGCAGCTTGTCAGCAGGGCGAAACTATGGCTACACCTTC
TRBJ2-3 - TRBV15 TRBD2 CATSSHGRETDTQYF TGTGCCACCAGCAGCCACGGGAGGGAAACAGATACGCAGTATTTT
TRBJ1-6 - TRBV12-5 - CASGSRGLFSPLHF TGTGCTAGTGGTTCCCGAGGCCTCTTCTCACCCCTCCACTTT
TRBJ1-5 once TRBV19 TRBD1 CASSMRDRVGGQPQHF TGTGCCAGTAGTATGCGGGACAGGGTGGGGGGTCAGCCCCAGCATTTT
TRBJ2-1 - TRBV4-1 - CASSLPWGDGEQFF TGCGCCAGCAGCCTACCTTGGGGCGACGGTGAGCAGTTCTTC
TRBJ1-2 - TRBV12-1 - CASSFGTDRGQINYGYTF TGTGCCAGCAGCTTTGGGACCGACAGGGGCCAAATTAACTATGGCTACACCTTC
TRBJ2-5 - TRBV5-1 TRBD1 CASSSYPGQGSETQYF TGCGCCAGCAGCTCCTACCCGGGACAGGGTTCGGAGACCCAGTACTTC
TRBJ1-1 few TRBV2 - CASNPGQGTEAFF TGTGCCAGCAACCCAGGGCAGGGTACTGAAGCTTTCTTT
TRBJ1-2 - TRBV5-6 - CASSPNNYGYTF TGTGCCAGCAGCCCTAATAACTATGGCTACACCTTC
TRBJ1-1 - TRBV18 TRBD1 CASTRDSPNTEAFF TGTGCCAGCACTCGGGACAGCCCGAACACTGAAGCTTTCTTT
TRBJ1-3 - TRBV7-2 - CASSLGGGSGNTIYF TGTGCCAGCAGCTTAGGGGGAGGCTCTGGAAACACCATATATTTT
TRBJ2-7 - TRBV3-1/TRBV3-2 - CASSQVAVASEQYF TGTGCCAGCAGCCAAGTGGCAGTCGCTTCCGAGCAGTACTTC
TRBJ2-7 - TRBV9 - CASSVATEPPIKYF TGTGCCAGCAGCGTAGCTACAGAGCCGCCGATTAAGTACTTC
TRBJ1-4 few TRBV28 - CASKISGLKLFF TGTGCCAGCAAGATTTCCGGACTTAAACTGTTTTTT
TRBJ2-3 few TRBV9 - CASSVVGAGADTQYF TGTGCCAGCAGCGTAGTGGGGGCCGGGGCCGATACGCAGTATTTT
TRBJ2-5 - TRBV18 - CASSPLGDQETQYF TGTGCCAGCTCACCTTTAGGAGATCAAGAGACCCAGTACTTC
TRBJ1-2 - TRBV5-1 - CASSLDSGNYGYTF TGCGCCAGCAGCTTGGATTCGGGGAACTATGGCTACACCTTC
TRBJ1-1 large TRBV28 - CASSPGDGGRDTAFF TGTGCCAGCAGCCCCGGGGATGGGGGAAGGGACACAGCTTTCTTT
TRBJ1-3 - TRBV14 - CASRTEGATIYF TGTGCCAGCAGAACGGAGGGAGCCACCATATATTTT
TRBJ1-2 - TRBV6-5 - CASSYPSNYGYTF TGTGCCAGCAGTTACCCCAGTAACTATGGCTACACCTTC
TRBJ2-7 medium-sized TRBV7-8 TRBD1 CASSLAQGATYEQYF TGTGCCAGCAGCTTAGCACAGGGGGCCACCTACGAGCAGTACTTC
TRBJ1-2 - TRBV19 TRBD1 CASSMTGQGGYGYTF TGTGCCAGTAGTATGACGGGACAGGGAGGCTATGGCTACACCTTC
TRBJ2-7 - TRBV19 TRBD1 CASSPRGPYEQYF TGTGCCAGTAGTCCCAGGGGGCCCTACGAGCAGTACTTC
TRBJ2-5 - TRBV5-1 TRBD1 CASSQPRQGKQETQYF TGCGCCAGCAGTCAACCCCGACAGGGGAAGCAAGAGACCCAGTACTTC
TRBJ1-3 - TRBV11-2 - CASSLDPPSSGNTIYF TGTGCCAGCAGCTTAGATCCCCCGAGCTCTGGAAACACCATATATTTT
TRBJ2-5 few TRBV18 TRBD2 CASSPPGLADRGETQYF TGTGCCAGCTCACCCCCGGGACTAGCGGACCGGGGGGAGACCCAGTACTTC